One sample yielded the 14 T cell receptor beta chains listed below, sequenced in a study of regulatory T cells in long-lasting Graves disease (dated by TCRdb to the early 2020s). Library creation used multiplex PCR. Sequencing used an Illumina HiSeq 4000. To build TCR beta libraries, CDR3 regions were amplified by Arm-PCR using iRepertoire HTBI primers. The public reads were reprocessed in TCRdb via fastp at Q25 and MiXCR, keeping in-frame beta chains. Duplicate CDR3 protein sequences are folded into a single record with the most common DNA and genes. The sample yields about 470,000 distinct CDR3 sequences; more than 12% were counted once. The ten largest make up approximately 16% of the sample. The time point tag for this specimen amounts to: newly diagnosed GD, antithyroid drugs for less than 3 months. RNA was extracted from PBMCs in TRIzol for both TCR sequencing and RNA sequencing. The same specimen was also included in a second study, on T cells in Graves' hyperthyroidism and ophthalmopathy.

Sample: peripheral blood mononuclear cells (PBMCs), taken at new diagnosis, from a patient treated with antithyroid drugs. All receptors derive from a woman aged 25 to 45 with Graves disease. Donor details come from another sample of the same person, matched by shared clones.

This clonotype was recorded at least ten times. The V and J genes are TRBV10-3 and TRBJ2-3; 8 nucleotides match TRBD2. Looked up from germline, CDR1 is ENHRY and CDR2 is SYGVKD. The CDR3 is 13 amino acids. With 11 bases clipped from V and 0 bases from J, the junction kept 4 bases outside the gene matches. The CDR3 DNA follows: TGTGCCGCAGCTAGCGGGAGCACAGATACGCAGTATTTT. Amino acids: CAAASGSTDTQYF.

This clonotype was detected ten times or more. In nucleotides, the CDR3 is TGTGCCAGCAGTTTAAGGTCGAGTCGGGCAGTAGACAATCAGCCCCAGCATTTT. It encodes CASSLRSSRAVDNQPQHF. The V gene is TRBV12-3 or TRBV12-4, the J gene TRBJ1-5, with D hard to call. The CDR3 covers 18 residues. Trimming cost V 2 bases and J 3 bases, with 20 bases left between them.

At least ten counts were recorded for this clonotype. CDR3: CASTETGEQYF. CDR3 nucleotides: TGTGCCAGCACCGAGACGGGGGAGCAGTACTTC. The chain has TRBV12-3 or TRBV12-4 and TRBJ2-7, with D possibly TRBD2 on 5 matching bases. The CDR3 sequence is 11 residues long. Trimming left V 7 bases short and J 7 bases short, with 11 bases between.

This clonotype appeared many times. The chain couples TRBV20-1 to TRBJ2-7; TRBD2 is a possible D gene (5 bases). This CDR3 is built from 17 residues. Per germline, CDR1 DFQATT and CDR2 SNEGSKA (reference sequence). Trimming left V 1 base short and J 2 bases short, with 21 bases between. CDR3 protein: CSARGDHPEEPPYEQYF. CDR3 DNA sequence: TGCAGTGCTAGAGGAGACCATCCGGAGGAACCCCCCTACGAGCAGTACTTC.

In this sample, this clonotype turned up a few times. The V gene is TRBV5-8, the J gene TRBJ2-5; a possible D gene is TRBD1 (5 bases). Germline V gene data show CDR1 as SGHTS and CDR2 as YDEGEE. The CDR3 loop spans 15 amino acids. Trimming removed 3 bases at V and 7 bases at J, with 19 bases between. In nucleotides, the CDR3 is TGTGCCAGCAGCTCCCCCCCTCCAGGGTTAGGGACCCAGTACTTC. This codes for CASSSPPPGLGTQYF.

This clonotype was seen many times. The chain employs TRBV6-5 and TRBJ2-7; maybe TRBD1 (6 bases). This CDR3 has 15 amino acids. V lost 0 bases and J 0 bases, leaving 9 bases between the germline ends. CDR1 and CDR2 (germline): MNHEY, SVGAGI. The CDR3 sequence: CASSYSRTVSYEQYF. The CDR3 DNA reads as TGTGCCAGCAGTTACTCGCGGACAGTCTCCTACGAGCAGTACTTC.

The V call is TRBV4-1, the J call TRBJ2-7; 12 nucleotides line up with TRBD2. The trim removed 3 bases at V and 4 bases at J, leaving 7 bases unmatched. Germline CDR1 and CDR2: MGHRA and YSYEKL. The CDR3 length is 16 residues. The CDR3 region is CASSQETSGSDYEQYF. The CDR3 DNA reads TGCGCCAGCAGCCAGGAGACTAGCGGGAGTGATTACGAGCAGTACTTC.

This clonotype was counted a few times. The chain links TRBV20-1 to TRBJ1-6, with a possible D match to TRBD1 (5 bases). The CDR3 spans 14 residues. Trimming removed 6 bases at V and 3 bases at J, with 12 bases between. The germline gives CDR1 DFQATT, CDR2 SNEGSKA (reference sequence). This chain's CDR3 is CSAPQTVYNSPLHF. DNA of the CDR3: TGCAGTGCCCCGCAGACAGTCTATAATTCACCCCTCCACTTT.

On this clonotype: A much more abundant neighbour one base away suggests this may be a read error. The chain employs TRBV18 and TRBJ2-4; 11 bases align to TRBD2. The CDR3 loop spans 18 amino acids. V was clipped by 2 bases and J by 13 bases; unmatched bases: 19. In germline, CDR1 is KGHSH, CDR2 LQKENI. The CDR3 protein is CASSPRMTSGTGGNEQYF. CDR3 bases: TGTGCCAGCTCACCAAGGATGACTAGCGGGACCGGGGGCAATGAGCAGTACTTC.

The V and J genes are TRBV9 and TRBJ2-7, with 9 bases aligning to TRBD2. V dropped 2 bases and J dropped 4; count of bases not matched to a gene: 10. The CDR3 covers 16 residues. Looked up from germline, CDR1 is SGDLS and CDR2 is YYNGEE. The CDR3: CASSVGLSGSLYEQYF. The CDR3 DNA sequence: TGTGCCAGCAGCGTGGGACTTAGCGGGAGTCTGTACGAGCAGTACTTC. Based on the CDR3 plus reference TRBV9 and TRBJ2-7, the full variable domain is DSGVTQTPKHLITATGQRVTLRCSPRSGDLSVYWYQQSLDQGLQFLIQYYNGEERAKGNILERFSAQQFPDLHSELNLSSLELGDSALYFCASSVGLSGSLYEQYFGPGTRLTVT.

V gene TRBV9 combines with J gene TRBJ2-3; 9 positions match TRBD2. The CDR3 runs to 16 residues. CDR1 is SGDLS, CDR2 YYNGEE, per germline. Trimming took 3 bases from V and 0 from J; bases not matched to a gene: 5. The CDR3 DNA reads TGTGCCAGCAGCGGCTTAGCGGGAGTGAGCACAGATACGCAGTATTTT. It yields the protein CASSGLAGVSTDTQYF. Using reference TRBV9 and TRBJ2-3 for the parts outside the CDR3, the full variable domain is DSGVTQTPKHLITATGQRVTLRCSPRSGDLSVYWYQQSLDQGLQFLIQYYNGEERAKGNILERFSAQQFPDLHSELNLSSLELGDSALYFCASSGLAGVSTDTQYFGPGTRLTVL.

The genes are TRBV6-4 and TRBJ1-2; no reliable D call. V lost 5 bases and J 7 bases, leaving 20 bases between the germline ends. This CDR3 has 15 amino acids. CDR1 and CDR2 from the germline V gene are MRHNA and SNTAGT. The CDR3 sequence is CASSYGPTVRGGYTF. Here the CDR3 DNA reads TGTGCCAGCAGTTACGGACCCACGGTCCGGGGTGGCTACACCTTC.

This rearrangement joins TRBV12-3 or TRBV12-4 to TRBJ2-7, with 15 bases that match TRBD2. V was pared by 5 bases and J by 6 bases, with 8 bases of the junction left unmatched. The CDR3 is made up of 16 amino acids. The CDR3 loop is CASSPGTSGRLLEQYF. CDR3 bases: TGTGCCAGCAGTCCCGGGACTAGCGGGAGGTTACTCGAGCAGTACTTC.

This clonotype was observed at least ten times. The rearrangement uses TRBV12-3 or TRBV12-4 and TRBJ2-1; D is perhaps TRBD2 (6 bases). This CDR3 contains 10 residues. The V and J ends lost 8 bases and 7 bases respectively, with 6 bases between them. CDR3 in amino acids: CASGGNEQFF. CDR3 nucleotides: TGTGCCAGCGGGGGGAATGAGCAGTTCTTC.